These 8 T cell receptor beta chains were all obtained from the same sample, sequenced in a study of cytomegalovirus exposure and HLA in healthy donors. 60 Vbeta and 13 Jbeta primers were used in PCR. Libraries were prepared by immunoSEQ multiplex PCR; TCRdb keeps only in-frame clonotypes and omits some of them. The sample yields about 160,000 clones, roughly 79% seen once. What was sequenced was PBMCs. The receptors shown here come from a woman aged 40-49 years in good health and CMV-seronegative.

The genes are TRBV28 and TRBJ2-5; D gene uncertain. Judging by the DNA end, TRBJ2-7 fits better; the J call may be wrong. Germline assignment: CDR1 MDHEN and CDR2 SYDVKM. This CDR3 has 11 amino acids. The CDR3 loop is CASSFTNEQYF. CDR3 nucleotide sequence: TGTGCCAGCAGTTTCACCAACGAGCAGTACTTC.

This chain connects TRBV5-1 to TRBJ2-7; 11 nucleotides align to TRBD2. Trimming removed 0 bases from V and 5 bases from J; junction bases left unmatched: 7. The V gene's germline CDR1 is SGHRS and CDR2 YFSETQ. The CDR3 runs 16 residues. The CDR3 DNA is TGCGCCAGCAGCTTGGAACAGTCTAGCGGGAGGAACGAGCAGTACTTC. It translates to CASSLEQSSGRNEQYF. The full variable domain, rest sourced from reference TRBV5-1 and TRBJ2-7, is KAGVTQTPRYLIKTRGQQVTLSCSPISGHRSVSWYQQTPGQGLQFLFEYFSETQRNKGNFPGRFSGRQFSNSRSEMNVSTLELGDSALYLCASSLEQSSGRNEQYFGPGTRLTVT.

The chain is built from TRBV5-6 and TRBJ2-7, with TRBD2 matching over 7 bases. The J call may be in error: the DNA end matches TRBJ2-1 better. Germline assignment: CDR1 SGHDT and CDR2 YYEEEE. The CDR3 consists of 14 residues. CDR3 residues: CASSSRPAGNEQFF. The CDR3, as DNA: TGTGCCAGCAGCTCCCGGCCAGCGGGGAATGAGCAGTTCTTC.

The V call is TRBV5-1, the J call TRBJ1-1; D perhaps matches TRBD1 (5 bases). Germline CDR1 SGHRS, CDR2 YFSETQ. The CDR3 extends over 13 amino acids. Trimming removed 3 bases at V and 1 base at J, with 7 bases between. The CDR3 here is CASSWGQNTEAFF. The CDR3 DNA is TGCGCCAGCAGCTGGGGCCAGAACACTGAAGCTTTCTTT. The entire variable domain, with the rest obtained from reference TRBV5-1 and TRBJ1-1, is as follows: KAGVTQTPRYLIKTRGQQVTLSCSPISGHRSVSWYQQTPGQGLQFLFEYFSETQRNKGNFPGRFSGRQFSNSRSEMNVSTLELGDSALYLCASSWGQNTEAFFGQGTRLTVV.

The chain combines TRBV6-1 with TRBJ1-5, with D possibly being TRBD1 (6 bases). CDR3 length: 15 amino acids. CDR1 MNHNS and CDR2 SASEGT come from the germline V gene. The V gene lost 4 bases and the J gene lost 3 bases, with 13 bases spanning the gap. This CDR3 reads CASSAGGRFNQPQHF. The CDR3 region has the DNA TGTGCCAGCAGTGCGGGGGGCCGATTCAATCAGCCCCAGCATTTT.

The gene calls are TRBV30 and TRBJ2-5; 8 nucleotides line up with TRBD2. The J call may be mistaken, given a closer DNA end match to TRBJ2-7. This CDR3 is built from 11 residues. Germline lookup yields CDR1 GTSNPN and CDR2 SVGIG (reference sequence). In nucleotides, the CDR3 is TGTGCCGCGGGACTAGGCTACGAGCAGTACTTC. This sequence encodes CAAGLGYEQYF.

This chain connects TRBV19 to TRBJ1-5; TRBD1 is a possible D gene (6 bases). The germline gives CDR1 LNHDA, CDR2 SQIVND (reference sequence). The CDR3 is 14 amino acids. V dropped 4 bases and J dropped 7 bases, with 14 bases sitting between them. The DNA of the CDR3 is TGTGCCAGTAGTACCGGACAGAGTGGACAGCCCCAGCATTTT. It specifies CASSTGQSGQPQHF.

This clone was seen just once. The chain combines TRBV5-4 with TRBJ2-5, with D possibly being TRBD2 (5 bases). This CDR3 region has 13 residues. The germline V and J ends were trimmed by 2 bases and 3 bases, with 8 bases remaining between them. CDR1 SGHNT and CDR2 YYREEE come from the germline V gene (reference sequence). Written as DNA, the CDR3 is TGTGCCAGCAGCTTCGGGCGGGAAGAGACCCAGTACTTC. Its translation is CASSFGREETQYF.